These T cell receptor beta chains were read from a single sample in a study of blood T cell repertoires in COVID-19. Some clones are missing from TCRdb's copy, which holds only in-frame ones; the method was immunoSEQ multiplex PCR. The table lists some 140,000 clones, around 83% of them singletons. Material for sequencing was peripheral blood. These receptor sequences come from a woman aged 60 to 75 with acute or convalescent COVID-19. The CDR3 runs from the conserved cysteine through the conserved F or W. Fields, in order: V gene, CDR3 protein.

TRBV18	CASSLEDRANTGELFF
TRBV5-1	CASSPGTSGETQYF
TRBV3-1/TRBV3-2	CASSRDGQGNSPLHF
TRBV2	CASRGDNSPLHF
TRBV19	CASTMRGGGNQPQHF
TRBV18	CASSPSLGQGQNYGYTF
TRBV10-3	CAISAGRGTNYGYTF
TRBV9	CASSARSSGGSPSTDTQYF
TRBV29-1	CSVVYTEAFF
TRBV28	CASSPWLTQYF
TRBV10-2	CASSHTGTGGPEAFF
TRBV2	CARSLSETQYF
TRBV28	CASSPPPGQGVTEAFF
TRBV5-1	CASSLLGSGYTF
TRBV12-3/TRBV12-4	CAYGLTNTGELFF
TRBV25-1	CASSESGNSGYTF
TRBV29-1	CSVETGVNTEAFF
TRBV10-3	CAISGQDRMNTEAFF
TRBV27	CASRWAGGYTEAFF
TRBV4-1	CASSQDRSSGNTIYF
TRBV2	CASNPDSQETQYF
TRBV6-5	CASGHRPGQHF
TRBV5-1	CASSDPGQTIYGYTF
TRBV23-1	CASSQSEEGGVACPPPAQETQYF
TRBV29-1	CSVEGAWNTEAFF